This TCR beta chain is from a study of sequential checkpoint blockade in melanoma. Study as a whole: Maintenance nivolumab came after either treatment sequence. More than 20 patients had tumor biopsies before treatment and at week 13. 75 to 95 pretreatment tumor DNA samples were TCRβ immunosequenced.

Germline-derived CDR1 and CDR2 are LNHDA and SQIVND (reference sequence). CDR3 size: 17 residues. V shed 9 bases and J shed 8 bases, with 31 bases lying between them. Study conclusions and caveats: Patients with week-13 increases in T-cell fraction and clonality benefited about 30 times more often.

Libraries were prepared by immunoSEQ multiplex PCR; TCRdb keeps only in-frame clonotypes and omits some of them. The sample shows about 12,000 clones, about 26% of them seen only once. The sample's treatment: randomized to nivolumab then ipilimumab (arm A) or the reverse (arm B). With regard to this clone: Its matching antigen is unknown.

The chain has TRBV19 and TRBJ1-1, with D maybe TRBD1 (5 bases). This TCR came from a human donor with melanoma. The sample here was tumor tissue (inferred from file names), taken from a patient given nivolumab and ipilimumab in sequence. CDR3 sequence (DNA): TGTGCCAGCCCCCCCCGGATCCGGGCTCACCTCTGGGGGGAAGCTTTCTTT. Protein: CASPPRIRAHLWGEAFF.